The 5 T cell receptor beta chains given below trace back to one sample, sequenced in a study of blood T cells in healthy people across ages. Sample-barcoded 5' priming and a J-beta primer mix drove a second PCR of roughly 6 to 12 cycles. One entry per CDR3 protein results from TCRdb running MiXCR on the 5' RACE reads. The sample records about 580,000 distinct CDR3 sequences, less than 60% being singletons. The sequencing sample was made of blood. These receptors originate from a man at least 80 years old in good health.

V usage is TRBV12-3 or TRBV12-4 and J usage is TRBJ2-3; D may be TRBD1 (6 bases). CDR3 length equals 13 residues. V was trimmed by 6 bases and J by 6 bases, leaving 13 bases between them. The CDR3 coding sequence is TGTGCCAGCAGCCCTATTCAGGGGGATACGCAGTATTTT. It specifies CASSPIQGDTQYF.

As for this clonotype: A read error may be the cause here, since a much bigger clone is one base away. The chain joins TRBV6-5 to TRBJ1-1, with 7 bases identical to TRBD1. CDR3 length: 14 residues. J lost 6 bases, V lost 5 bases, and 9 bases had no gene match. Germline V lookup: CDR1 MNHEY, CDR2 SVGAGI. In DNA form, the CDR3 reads TGTGCCAGCAGTGCCCGGGACAGAGGCTCTGAAGCTTTCTTT. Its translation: CASSARDRGSEAFF.

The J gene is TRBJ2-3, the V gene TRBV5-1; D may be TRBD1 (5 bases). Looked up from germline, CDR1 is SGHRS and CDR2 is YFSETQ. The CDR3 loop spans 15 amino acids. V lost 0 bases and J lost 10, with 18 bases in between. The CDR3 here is CASSLDRLAGKAQYF. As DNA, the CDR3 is TGCGCCAGCAGCTTGGACAGGCTGGCAGGGAAGGCGCAGTATTTT. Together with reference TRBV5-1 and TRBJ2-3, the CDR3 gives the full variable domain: KAGVTQTPRYLIKTRGQQVTLSCSPISGHRSVSWYQQTPGQGLQFLFEYFSETQRNKGNFPGRFSGRQFSNSRSEMNVSTLELGDSALYLCASSLDRLAGKAQYFGPGTRLTVL.

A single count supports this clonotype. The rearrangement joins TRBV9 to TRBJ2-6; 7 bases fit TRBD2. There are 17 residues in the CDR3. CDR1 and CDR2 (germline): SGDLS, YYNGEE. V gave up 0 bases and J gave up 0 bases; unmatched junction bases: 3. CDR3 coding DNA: TGTGCCAGCAGCGTAGTCCCTAGCGGCTCTGGGGCCAACGTCCTGACTTTC. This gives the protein CASSVVPSGSGANVLTF.

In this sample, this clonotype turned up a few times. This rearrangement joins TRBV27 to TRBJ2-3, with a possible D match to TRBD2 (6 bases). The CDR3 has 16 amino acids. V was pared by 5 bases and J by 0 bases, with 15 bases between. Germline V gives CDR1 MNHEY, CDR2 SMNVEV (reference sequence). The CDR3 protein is CASSPRRRDSTDTQYF. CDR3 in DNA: TGTGCCAGCAGTCCCAGGCGGCGGGATAGCACAGATACGCAGTATTTT.